This T cell receptor beta chain was sequenced during a study of T cell responses to AZD1222 COVID-19 vaccine. Broader study findings: Vaccination with two AZD1222 doses was followed by a rise in Spike-specific TCR breadth and depth. Donors, mostly white British, included more females; clonal diversity was possibly underestimated.

This CDR3 contains 13 residues. The germline V gene has CDR1 SGHRS and CDR2 YFSETQ. V gave up 1 base and J gave up 7 bases, with 9 bases separating them. Sequenced by immunoSEQ multiplex PCR; TCRdb stores in-frame clones only, minus some. Of about 40,000 clones in the sample, roughly 88% are singletons; the top ten hold under 30%. Turning to this clone: Its matching antigen is unknown.

The source was peripheral blood, collected 28 days after the second dose of the MenACWY control vaccine. The chain couples TRBV5-1 to TRBJ2-1, with D tentatively TRBD2 (5 bases). This clonotype was obtained from an adult who received the MenACWY meningococcal vaccine as a control. CDR3 coding DNA: TGCGCCAGCAGCTTGTCACGGACTAATGAGCAGTTCTTC. It specifies CASSLSRTNEQFF.